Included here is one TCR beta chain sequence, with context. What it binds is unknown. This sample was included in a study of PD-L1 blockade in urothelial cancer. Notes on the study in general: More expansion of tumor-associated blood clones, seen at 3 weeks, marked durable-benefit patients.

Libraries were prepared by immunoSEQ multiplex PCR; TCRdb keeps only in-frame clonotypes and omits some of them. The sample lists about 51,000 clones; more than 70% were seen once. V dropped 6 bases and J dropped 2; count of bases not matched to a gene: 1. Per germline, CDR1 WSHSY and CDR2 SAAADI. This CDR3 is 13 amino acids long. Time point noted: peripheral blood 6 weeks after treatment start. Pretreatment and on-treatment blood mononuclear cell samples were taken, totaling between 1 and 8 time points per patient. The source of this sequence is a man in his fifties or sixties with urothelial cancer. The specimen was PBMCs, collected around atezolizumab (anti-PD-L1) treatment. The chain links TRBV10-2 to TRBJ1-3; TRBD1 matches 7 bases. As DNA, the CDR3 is TGCGCCAGCAGACAGGGGCCTGGAAACACCATATATTTT. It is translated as CASRQGPGNTIYF.